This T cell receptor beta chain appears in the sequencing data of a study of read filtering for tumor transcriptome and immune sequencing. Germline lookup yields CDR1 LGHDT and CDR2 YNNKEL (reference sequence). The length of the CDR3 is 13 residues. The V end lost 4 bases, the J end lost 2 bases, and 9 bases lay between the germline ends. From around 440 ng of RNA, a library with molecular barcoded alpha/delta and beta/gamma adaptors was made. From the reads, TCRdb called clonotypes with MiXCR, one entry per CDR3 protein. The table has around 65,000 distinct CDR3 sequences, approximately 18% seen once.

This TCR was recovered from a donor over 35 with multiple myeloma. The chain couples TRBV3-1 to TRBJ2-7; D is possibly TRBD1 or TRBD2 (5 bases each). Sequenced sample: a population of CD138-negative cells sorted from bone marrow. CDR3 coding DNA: TGTGCCAGCAGCCTCTTGGGGGCCTACGAGCAGTACTTC. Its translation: CASSLLGAYEQYF.